One and the same sample provided the 24 T cell receptor beta chains below, sequenced in a study of pediatric ulcerative colitis. During colonoscopy, one to two rectal pinch biopsies were collected. Some clones are missing from TCRdb's copy, which holds only in-frame ones; the method was immunoSEQ multiplex PCR. The sample consists of 40,000 to 55,000 clones, 78% of them appearing once. The sequenced sample was gut tissue. These receptors all stem from a girl aged 10 to 17 with moderate ulcerative colitis.

This chain connects TRBV6-5 to TRBJ1-1; D remains unclear. This CDR3 is built from 15 residues. The V gene's germline CDR1 is MNHEY and CDR2 SVGAGI. Trimming shortened V by 4 bases and J by 4 bases, and 16 bases separated the two germline ends. As DNA, the CDR3 is TGTGCCAGCAGTTTTATAAGGGTGGGAGCCACTGAAGCTTTCTTT. It yields the protein CASSFIRVGATEAFF.

The V gene is TRBV29-1, the J gene TRBJ1-1; 8 bases are shared with TRBD1. After removal of 5 bases from V and 1 base from J, the junction contained 3 bases not matched to a gene. The germline gives CDR1 SQVTM, CDR2 ANQGSEA. CDR3 length: 13 residues. The CDR3 nucleotides are TGCAGCGTTAGCGGACAGGGGAACACTGAAGCTTTCTTT. It encodes CSVSGQGNTEAFF.

Written as DNA, the CDR3 is TGTGCCAGCAGCCGGACTAGCGGCTACGAGCAGTACTTC. Its protein is CASSRTSGYEQYF. The chain joins TRBV7-9 to TRBJ2-7, with 10 bases identical to TRBD2. This CDR3 is 13 amino acids long. V shed 5 bases and J 3 bases; nucleotides not matched to a gene: 1. Germline V CDR1 and CDR2: SEHNR, FQNEAQ (reference sequence).

This chain's CDR3 is CASSATTSGGTYEQYF. The CDR3 DNA is TGTGCCAGCAGCGCGACTACTAGCGGGGGGACCTACGAGCAGTACTTC. V gene TRBV5-7 combines with J gene TRBJ2-7, with 12 positions matching TRBD2. TRBV5-7 is noted as an ORF with a role that remains uncertain. This CDR3 region has 16 residues. V was pared by 4 bases and J by 2 bases, with 7 bases of the junction left unmatched.

The chain recombines TRBV30 with TRBJ1-5, with D possibly being TRBD1 (6 bases). Trimming cost V 3 bases and J 6 bases, with 18 bases left between them. Germline V lookup: CDR1 GTSNPN, CDR2 SVGIG (reference sequence). The CDR3 is 15 residues long. The DNA of the CDR3 is TGTGCCTGGAGCGACAGGCTCCCCGGCAGTCAGCCCCAGCATTTT. Its protein product is CAWSDRLPGSQPQHF.

This chain links TRBV27 with TRBJ2-7; either TRBD1 or TRBD2 may fit D (5 bases each). V dropped 9 bases and J dropped 4 bases, with 16 bases sitting between them. The CDR3 consists of 13 residues. The germline V gene has CDR1 MNHEY and CDR2 SMNVEV (reference sequence). The CDR3 DNA reads as TGTGCCAGGATGGGGGTCGACGTTTACGAGCAGTACTTC. This gives the protein CARMGVDVYEQYF.

The chain links TRBV29-1 to TRBJ2-2; D may correspond to TRBD1 or TRBD2 (5 bases each). Germline V gene sequence: CDR1 SQVTM, CDR2 ANQGSEA. With 3 bases removed from V and 5 bases from J, the gap between germline ends came to 16 bases. CDR3 length: 15 residues. CDR3 in DNA: TGCAGCGTTGAGCAGGGAGAGGGGCGAACCGGGGAGCTGTTTTTT. It encodes CSVEQGEGRTGELFF.

V and J are TRBV6-1 and TRBJ2-1; D is unclear. From germline, CDR1 is MNHNS and CDR2 SASEGT. V was trimmed by 1 base and J by 8 bases, leaving 18 bases between them. The CDR3 has 16 residues. CDR3 region: CASSEVVWAMSDEQFF. The CDR3 DNA reads TGTGCCAGCAGTGAAGTCGTGTGGGCTATGTCGGATGAGCAGTTCTTC.

The chain employs TRBV7-2 and TRBJ2-7, with D tentatively TRBD2 (5 bases). The V and J ends lost 0 bases and 6 bases respectively, with 12 bases between them. The CDR3 runs to 14 residues. Per the germline V gene, CDR1 is SGHTA and CDR2 is FQGNSA. In DNA form, the CDR3 reads TGTGCCAGCAGCTTAGCCGAGAGGGAAGGCGAGCAGTACTTC. It yields the protein CASSLAEREGEQYF.

The chain employs TRBV25-1 and TRBJ2-7, with D uncertain. The CDR3 contains 14 residues. The germline V gene has CDR1 MGHDK and CDR2 SYGVNS. Trimming shortened V by 3 bases and J by 3 bases, and 12 bases separated the two germline ends. CDR3 protein: CASSETGVNYEQYF. The CDR3 nucleotides are TGTGCCAGCAGTGAGACGGGTGTCAACTACGAGCAGTACTTC.

This rearrangement joins TRBV18 to TRBJ1-4; D remains ambiguous. Germline V gives CDR1 KGHSH, CDR2 LQKENI. Trimming took 2 bases from V and 7 from J, leaving 8 bases between them. The CDR3 has 13 residues. CDR3 sequence (DNA): TGTGCCAGCTCACCAACAACGGCTGAAAAACTGTTTTTT. This translates into CASSPTTAEKLFF.

CDR3 residues: CASSLAGTPYNEQFF. The DNA for the CDR3 is TGTGCCAGCAGCTTGGCAGGGACCCCCTACAATGAGCAGTTCTTC. The rearrangement links TRBV5-4 to TRBJ2-1; D could derive from TRBD1 or TRBD2 (5 bases each). The CDR3 sequence is 15 residues long. Trimming shortened V by 0 bases and J by 2 bases, and 9 bases separated the two germline ends. Germline V gene sequence: CDR1 SGHNT, CDR2 YYREEE (reference sequence).

This clone was detected a few times. This chain uses TRBV19 with TRBJ1-1, with D unresolved. Germline values: CDR1 LNHDA, CDR2 SQIVND (reference sequence). V was clipped by 6 bases and J by 0 bases, with 11 bases between them. The CDR3 has 14 residues. The CDR3 here is CASRSPGVNTEAFF. The CDR3 nucleotides are TGTGCCAGTAGATCCCCCGGGGTGAACACTGAAGCTTTCTTT.

The chain has TRBV6-5 and TRBJ2-1; D is undetermined. Germline V gene sequence: CDR1 MNHEY, CDR2 SVGAGI. Trimming cost V 5 bases and J 10 bases, with 9 bases left between them. The length of the CDR3 is 11 residues. CDR3 protein: CASSDTNEQFF. The CDR3 nucleotides read TGTGCCAGCAGTGATACCAACGAGCAGTTCTTC.

This clone came up once. This chain joins TRBV2 and TRBJ2-1; D call uncertain. Between the trimmed V and J ends, which lost 10 bases and 6 bases, there was a span of 13 bases. This CDR3 is 12 amino acids long. The germline V gene encodes CDR1 SNHLY and CDR2 FYNNEI. The CDR3, as DNA: TGTGCCACCCAGGACCCAGGCAATGAGCAGTTCTTC. It translates to CATQDPGNEQFF.

The chain carries TRBV30 and TRBJ2-1; TRBD1 aligns across 7 bases. The CDR3 spans 15 residues. Trimming removed 2 bases from V and 3 bases from J; junction bases left unmatched: 7. Germline V lookup: CDR1 GTSNPN, CDR2 SVGIG (reference sequence). CDR3 sequence (DNA): TGTGCCTGGAGTAGAACAGGGGAAGTCTACAATGAGCAGTTCTTC. Its protein is CAWSRTGEVYNEQFF.

The genes are TRBV5-6 and TRBJ1-2; a possible D gene is TRBD1 (5 bases). This CDR3 contains 13 residues. From germline, CDR1 is SGHDT and CDR2 YYEEEE. The germline V and J ends were trimmed by 4 bases and 3 bases, with 10 bases remaining between them. CDR3 residues: CASSPQGDYGYTF. In DNA, the CDR3 is TGTGCCAGCAGCCCGCAGGGAGACTATGGCTACACCTTC.

The V call is TRBV6-4, the J call TRBJ2-3, with D tentatively TRBD1 or TRBD2 (5 bases each). The CDR3 covers 16 residues. Trimming cost V 2 bases and J 0 bases, with 12 bases left between them. Per the germline V gene, CDR1 is MRHNA and CDR2 is SNTAGT. The DNA for the CDR3 is TGTGCCAGCAGTGACAAAGTCGGGGACAGCACAGATACGCAGTATTTT. Protein product: CASSDKVGDSTDTQYF.

The gene calls are TRBV5-6 and TRBJ1-6; D is unclear. Germline CDR1 and CDR2: SGHDT and YYEEEE. The CDR3 covers 15 residues. Trimming took off 2 bases at V and 9 bases at J, with 15 bases between the two ends. The CDR3 region has the DNA TGTGCCAGCAGCTTTAGGGAGGCCCGGGGTTCACCCCTCCACTTT. It yields the protein CASSFREARGSPLHF.

The CDR3 nucleotides read TGTGCCAGCAGCTGGGGCCGGGACAGTGAAGCTTTCTTT. It is translated as CASSWGRDSEAFF. The genes are TRBV5-4 and TRBJ1-1; 7 nucleotides match TRBD1. There are 13 residues in the CDR3. J lost 7 bases, V lost 3 bases, and 6 bases had no gene match. The V gene's germline CDR1 is SGHNT and CDR2 YYREEE (reference sequence).

The chain joins TRBV5-4 to TRBJ2-1, with 9 bases fitting TRBD2. The CDR3 contains 15 residues. The trim removed 0 bases at V and 5 bases at J, leaving 3 bases unmatched. Germline lookup yields CDR1 SGHNT and CDR2 YYREEE (reference sequence). The CDR3 sequence is CASSLGLADHNEQFF. CDR3 nucleotide sequence: TGTGCCAGCAGCTTGGGACTAGCGGATCACAATGAGCAGTTCTTC.

The V gene is TRBV4-1, the J gene TRBJ2-7; weak D call: TRBD1 (6 bases). The CDR3 has 16 amino acids. V was shortened by 5 bases and J by 3 bases, with 20 bases between the two germline ends. Per germline, CDR1 MGHRA and CDR2 YSYEKL. The chain's CDR3 is CASSGHRDIDYYEQYF. The CDR3, as DNA: TGCGCCAGCAGCGGTCACAGGGACATAGATTACTACGAGCAGTACTTC.

DNA of the CDR3: TGTGCCAGCAGCTTAGCGGCGGGTACGGAGCTGTTTTTT. It translates to CASSLAAGTELFF. J is TRBJ1-4 and V is TRBV7-6; a weak D match, TRBD2 (5 bases). The J call may not be correct, given that the DNA end is closer to TRBJ2-2. There are 13 residues in the CDR3. Germline loops: CDR1 SGHVS, CDR2 FNYEAQ.

This clone was observed once. CDR3 in amino acids: CASSQDLGPTLRGYTF. The CDR3 DNA follows: TGTGCCAGCAGCCAAGATTTGGGGCCTACGCTACGGGGCTACACCTTC. The rearrangement joins TRBV14 to TRBJ1-2, with D possibly matching TRBD1 (5 bases). Germline values: CDR1 SGHDN, CDR2 FVKESK. V lost 0 bases, J lost 8 bases, and 19 bases lay in between. This CDR3 spans 16 amino acids.